Presented here are 24 T cell receptor beta chains from one specimen sequenced in a study of T-cell reconstitution after alpha-beta-depleted transplantation in children. Unique molecular identifiers were used in preparing the TCRbeta library. TCRdb re-derived calls from the PCR reads in MiXCR, one entry per CDR3 protein. The sample lists 90,000 to 150,000 distinct CDR3 sequences; more than 20% were seen once. The specimen was PBMCs, mostly from graft donor cells, collected 180 days after TCRalphabeta/CD19-depleted stem cell transplant. Receptor source: a male patient under 10 years old who had a stem cell transplant for chronic granulomatous disease, so the T cells may come from the graft donor.

Ten or more counts support this clonotype. CDR3 sequence: CASSSNLNTGELFF. For the CDR3, the DNA is TGTGCCAGCAGCTCCAACTTGAACACCGGGGAGCTGTTTTTT. V is TRBV7-6 and J is TRBJ2-2; no clear D gene. The CDR3 length is 14 residues. Germline V gene lookup returns CDR1 SGHVS and CDR2 FNYEAQ. The germline V and J ends were trimmed by 4 bases and 1 base, with 7 bases remaining between them.

The genes are TRBV7-6 and TRBJ2-1, with D possibly TRBD1 on 6 matching bases. Between the trimmed V and J ends, which lost 0 bases and 6 bases, there was a span of 18 bases. Germline CDR1 is SGHVS and CDR2 is FNYEAQ. The CDR3 is made up of 17 amino acids. CDR3 nucleotide sequence: TGTGCCAGCAGCTTAGCGGATGGGGGCGAATCTTTCAATGAGCAGTTCTTC. Protein product: CASSLADGGESFNEQFF.

V gene TRBV10-3 combines with J gene TRBJ2-1, with 11 nucleotides matching TRBD2. Germline loops: CDR1 ENHRY, CDR2 SYGVKD. With 7 bases clipped from V and 7 bases from J, the junction kept 9 bases outside the gene matches. The CDR3 length is 15 residues. The CDR3 region has the DNA TGTGCCATCATCCTACTAGCGGGAGAGGTTAATGAGCAGTTCTTC. As protein: CAIILLAGEVNEQFF.

The J gene is TRBJ2-2, the V gene TRBV20-1, with D maybe TRBD1 (6 bases). V lost 4 bases, J lost 5 bases, and 8 bases lay in between. The CDR3 totals 12 residues. Germline V CDR1 and CDR2: DFQATT, SNEGSKA (reference sequence). CDR3 in amino acids: CSATRGTGELFF. As DNA, the CDR3 is TGCAGTGCTACCAGGGGAACCGGGGAGCTGTTTTTT.

This clonotype appeared a few times. The chain carries TRBV21-1 and TRBJ2-7; no DNA check was done on the table's D call, TRBD1. TRBV21-1 is noted as a pseudogene. The CDR3 spans 16 residues. The CDR3 loop reads CASSISGTGFTYEQYF. The CDR3 DNA is TGTGCCAGCAGCATCTCCGGGACAGGGTTCACCTACGAGCAGTACTTC.

This clonotype was seen more than once but under ten times. The chain joins TRBV7-2 to TRBJ2-7; 16 bases agree with TRBD2. The V gene's germline CDR1 is SGHTA and CDR2 FQGNSA. V was pared by 5 bases and J by 4 bases, with 5 bases of the junction left unmatched. This CDR3 comprises 16 residues. The CDR3 nucleotides read TGTGCCAGCAGCCTCGGGACTAGCGGGGGGGGGTACGAGCAGTACTTC. Translation: CASSLGTSGGGYEQYF.

This clonotype was recorded a few times. V usage is TRBV7-9 and J usage is TRBJ2-7; D remains unclear. V was pared by 1 base and J by 2 bases, with 9 bases between. The V gene's germline CDR1 is SEHNR and CDR2 FQNEAQ (reference sequence). This CDR3 region has 14 residues. This chain's CDR3 is CASSLDPVTYEQYF. The CDR3 DNA sequence: TGTGCCAGCAGCTTAGATCCGGTTACCTACGAGCAGTACTTC.

The chain employs TRBV20-1 and TRBJ1-5, with 7 bases identical to TRBD1. This CDR3 spans 13 amino acids. CDR1 and CDR2 (germline): DFQATT, SNEGSKA (reference sequence). The V gene end was trimmed by 5 bases and the J gene end by 6 bases; junction bases not matched to a gene: 7. CDR3 in DNA: TGCAGTGCTCTACATGACAGGGCTCAGCCCCAGCATTTT. It codes for CSALHDRAQPQHF.

This chain connects TRBV7-9 to TRBJ2-2; TRBD1 is a possible D gene (5 bases). The length of the CDR3 is 13 residues. CDR1 and CDR2 from the germline V gene are SEHNR and FQNEAQ (reference sequence). V lost 5 bases to trimming and J lost 6 bases, with 10 bases between them. CDR3 in DNA: TGTGCCAGCAGCGGCAGGGTAGCCGGGGAGCTGTTTTTT. This sequence encodes CASSGRVAGELFF.

This chain connects TRBV7-7 to TRBJ2-3; the match to TRBD2 covers 9 bases. The trim removed 5 bases at V and 1 base at J, leaving 7 bases unmatched. In germline, CDR1 is SSHAT, CDR2 FNYEAQ (reference sequence). This CDR3 spans 16 amino acids. The DNA for the CDR3 is TGTGCCAGCAGCCCAGTCTTAGCGGGAGGCACAGATACGCAGTATTTT. It encodes CASSPVLAGGTDTQYF. Complete variable domain (other parts from reference TRBV7-7 and TRBJ2-3): GAGVSQSPRYKVTKRGQDVTLRCDPISSHATLYWYQQALGQGPEFLTYFNYEAQPDKSGLPSDRFSAERPEGSISTLTIQRTEQRDSAMYRCASSPVLAGGTDTQYFGPGTRLTVL.

This clonotype came up many times. CDR3: CASSLGASGGGIQYF. CDR3 DNA: TGTGCCAGCAGTTTAGGGGCTAGCGGGGGAGGGATTCAGTACTTC. V and J are TRBV28 and TRBJ2-4; 10 nucleotides match TRBD2. After removal of 2 bases from V and 10 bases from J, the junction contained 8 bases not matched to a gene. Germline V lookup: CDR1 MDHEN, CDR2 SYDVKM. The CDR3 extends over 15 amino acids.

This clonotype has a handful of counts. The V call is TRBV20-1, the J call TRBJ2-5, with 10 bases matching TRBD2. V shed 6 bases and J 2 bases; nucleotides not matched to a gene: 3. This CDR3 is 13 amino acids long. Germline V CDR1 and CDR2: DFQATT, SNEGSKA (reference sequence). The CDR3 sequence: CSAGTSAQETQYF. CDR3 nucleotides: TGCAGTGCCGGGACTAGCGCACAAGAGACCCAGTACTTC.

The V call is TRBV12-3 or TRBV12-4, the J call TRBJ2-3, with a possible D match to TRBD1 (6 bases). The CDR3 consists of 16 residues. V lost 5 bases and J 1 base, leaving 16 bases between the germline ends. The CDR3 DNA reads TGTGCCAGCAGTCCAACTAGTCGACAGGGCACAGATACGCAGTATTTT. Translation: CASSPTSRQGTDTQYF.

This clonotype was counted at least ten times. V is TRBV20-1 and J is TRBJ2-5; tentatively, D is TRBD2 (5 bases). Germline-derived CDR1 and CDR2 are DFQATT and SNEGSKA (reference sequence). V lost 3 bases to trimming and J lost 5 bases, with 16 bases between them. The CDR3 has 14 amino acids. The CDR3 sequence is CSASKIGPGETQYF. The CDR3 DNA reads as TGCAGTGCTAGCAAAATCGGACCGGGGGAGACCCAGTACTTC.

The rearrangement uses TRBV4-3 and TRBJ2-1, with D tentatively TRBD1 (6 bases). Germline V lookup: CDR1 LGHNA, CDR2 YSLEER. The CDR3 runs 15 residues. Between the trimmed V and J ends, which lost 4 bases and 6 bases, there was a span of 16 bases. CDR3 protein: CASSRGGGPINEQFF. The CDR3 DNA follows: TGCGCCAGCAGCCGAGGTGGGGGCCCAATCAATGAGCAGTTCTTC.

A remark on this clonotype: A much larger clone is a single base away; this may be a read error. Because it lacks the conserved phenylalanine or tryptophan at the end, this CDR3 is likely a read error. The V call is TRBV29-1, the J call TRBJ2-5; possible D gene TRBD1, 6 bases. With 5 bases removed from V and 5 bases from J, the gap between germline ends came to 12 bases. Germline assignment: CDR1 SQVTM and CDR2 ANQGSEA. The CDR3 runs to 12 residues. CDR3 region: CSVNLQGETQYL. The CDR3, as DNA: TGCAGCGTTAACCTGCAGGGGGAGACCCAGTACTTG.

The chain employs TRBV5-1 and TRBJ2-2; a weak D match, TRBD1 (6 bases). The V gene's germline CDR1 is SGHRS and CDR2 YFSETQ. Between the trimmed V and J ends, which lost 3 bases and 0 bases, there was a span of 21 bases. The CDR3 spans 19 residues. The DNA for the CDR3 is TGCGCCAGCAGCTCACACCTGATGCCGGGACACACGAACACCGGGGAGCTGTTTTTT. Translating gives CASSSHLMPGHTNTGELFF.

This clonotype occurred many times. V usage is TRBV15 and J usage is TRBJ2-1, with a weak D call TRBD2 (6 bases). Germline loops: CDR1 LNHNV, CDR2 YYDKDF (reference sequence). V dropped 0 bases and J dropped 7 bases, with 16 bases sitting between them. This CDR3 comprises 16 residues. CDR3 DNA sequence: TGTGCCACCAGCAGAGATGGAACGGGAGAAGTAAATGAGCAGTTCTTC. This codes for CATSRDGTGEVNEQFF. Based on the CDR3 plus reference TRBV15 and TRBJ2-1, the full variable domain is DAMVIQNPRYQVTQFGKPVTLSCSQTLNHNVMYWYQQKSSQAPKLLFHYYDKDFNNEADTPDNFQSRRPNTSFCFLDIRSPGLGDTAMYLCATSRDGTGEVNEQFFGPGTRLTVL.

The gene calls are TRBV7-2 and TRBJ2-3, with D perhaps matching TRBD2 (5 bases). CDR1 and CDR2 (germline): SGHTA, FQGNSA. This CDR3 is 16 amino acids long. The V gene lost 5 bases and the J gene lost 2 bases, with 17 bases spanning the gap. The CDR3 DNA sequence: TGTGCCAGCAGCCATCTCCCTAGGACTTACACAGATACGCAGTATTTT. Amino acids: CASSHLPRTYTDTQYF.

This clonotype was seen many times. V is TRBV5-1 and J is TRBJ1-2; 7 bases line up with TRBD1. This CDR3 comprises 15 residues. Trimming took 3 bases from V and 4 from J; bases not matched to a gene: 9. The germline V gene has CDR1 SGHRS and CDR2 YFSETQ. CDR3 nucleotides: TGCGCCAGCAGCTCAACCGGACAGGCCCCCTATGGCTACACCTTC. Amino acid sequence: CASSSTGQAPYGYTF.

The chain joins TRBV28 to TRBJ1-3; TRBD1 agrees at 8 bases. Trimming removed 6 bases from V and 4 bases from J; junction bases left unmatched: 5. In germline, CDR1 is MDHEN, CDR2 SYDVKM. This CDR3 spans 14 amino acids. CDR3 residues: CASSRQGTGNTIYF. The CDR3 DNA reads TGTGCCAGCAGCCGACAGGGGACAGGAAACACCATATATTTT. Together with reference TRBV28 and TRBJ1-3, the CDR3 gives the full variable domain: DVKVTQSSRYLVKRTGEKVFLECVQDMDHENMFWYRQDPGLGLRLIYFSYDVKMKEKGDIPEGYSVSREKKERFSLILESASTNQTSMYLCASSRQGTGNTIYFGEGSWLTVV.

In this sample, this clonotype turned up a few times. The gene calls are TRBV7-2 and TRBJ2-7; 10 bases align to TRBD1. The CDR3 has 16 residues. The V gene's germline CDR1 is SGHTA and CDR2 FQGNSA. The ends lost 2 bases at V and 2 bases at J; junction bases unmatched: 6. Here the CDR3 DNA reads TGTGCCAGCAGCTTATCCATCGACAGGGGGCCCTACGAGCAGTACTTC. Translating it yields CASSLSIDRGPYEQYF.

The chain employs TRBV12-3 or TRBV12-4 and TRBJ2-6, with no clear D. The CDR3 spans 15 residues. V shed 6 bases and J shed 0 bases, with 9 bases lying between them. Written as DNA, the CDR3 is TGTGCCAGCAGCCGTATTAGCTCTGGGGCCAACGTCCTGACTTTC. Translated: CASSRISSGANVLTF.

This clonotype was observed at least ten times. The V and J genes are TRBV12-5 and TRBJ2-1; D may correspond to TRBD1 or TRBD2 (5 bases each). This CDR3 contains 13 residues. In germline, CDR1 is LGHNT, CDR2 FRNRAP. Trimming pared 9 bases from V and 5 bases from J, leaving 14 bases between. The CDR3 region has the DNA TGTGCTAGCCGGGACGGCGGAAACAATGAGCAGTTCTTC. This encodes CASRDGGNNEQFF.